Each of the 19 T cell receptor beta chains below was sequenced from the same sample in a study of early T cells in non-severe SARS-CoV-2 infection. In TCRdb, the 5' RACE reads were re-called with MiXCR into one record per CDR3 protein. Among some 64,000 distinct CDR3 sequences, 7% to 9.5% were seen once, and the ten largest hold about an eighth. This sample comprised whole blood, obtained at baseline. The receptors originated from an adult who was a healthcare worker with PCR-confirmed SARS-CoV-2 infection or an uninfected control (not recorded which).

This clonotype came up many times. The chain carries TRBV3-1 and TRBJ2-1; 9 bases fit TRBD2. V shed 4 bases and J 9 bases; nucleotides not matched to a gene: 10. The CDR3 runs 15 residues. CDR1 is LGHDT, CDR2 YNNKEL, per germline (reference sequence). The CDR3 nucleotides read TGTGCCAGCAGCCTCCATAGCGGGAGAGCAGGTGAGCAGTTCTTC. It encodes CASSLHSGRAGEQFF.

This clonotype showed up just a few times. The chain is built from TRBV2 and TRBJ2-1; 9 positions agree with TRBD2. CDR3 size: 16 residues. The V segment lost 1 base and the J segment 7 bases; nucleotides outside the gene matches: 8. CDR1 is SNHLY, CDR2 FYNNEI, per germline. CDR3 nucleotide sequence: TGTGCCAGCAGTGAAGTCACAGGACTAGCGTATAATGAGCAGTTCTTC. Translating gives CASSEVTGLAYNEQFF.

By share, this clonotype ranks as medium-sized. The rearrangement joins TRBV12-3 or TRBV12-4 to TRBJ2-5; 11 positions agree with TRBD2. Trimming took 1 base from V and 5 from J; bases not matched to a gene: 3. This CDR3 comprises 15 residues. CDR3 bases: TGTGCCAGCAGTTTAGTGACTAGCGGGACGGAGACCCAGTACTTC. This sequence encodes CASSLVTSGTETQYF.

This clonotype was detected only a few times. This chain links TRBV6-5 with TRBJ2-1; D unclear. Trimming removed 2 bases from V and 5 bases from J, with 4 bases in between. This CDR3 has 12 amino acids. Germline CDR1 reads MNHEY; CDR2 reads SVGAGI. CDR3 bases: TGTGCCAGCAGTTACCCGGACAATGAGCAGTTCTTC. Amino acids: CASSYPDNEQFF.

This clonotype was recorded many times. This chain connects TRBV20-1 to TRBJ1-2; 7 bases agree with TRBD1. This CDR3 spans 12 amino acids. V shed 5 bases and J 5 bases; nucleotides not matched to a gene: 5. Germline CDR1 reads DFQATT; CDR2 reads SNEGSKA (reference sequence). DNA for the CDR3: TGCAGTGCTGGGGGGACAGCATATGGCTACACCTTC. Residues: CSAGGTAYGYTF.

This clonotype was picked up many times. This chain connects TRBV6-1 to TRBJ1-1; D is ambiguous. This CDR3 region has 15 residues. V shed 10 bases and J shed 3 bases, with 21 bases lying between them. The germline V gene has CDR1 MNHNS and CDR2 SASEGT. The CDR3 DNA sequence: TGTGCCATCAGCCGGGTCCCATCCGCCGACACTGAAGCTTTCTTT. Translation gives CAISRVPSADTEAFF.

V gene TRBV11-3 combines with J gene TRBJ2-3, with 9 bases matching TRBD2. This CDR3 has 16 amino acids. The junction had 4 bases not matched to a gene; V was cut back by 1 base and J by 2 bases. The germline gives CDR1 SGHNT, CDR2 YENEEA. The CDR3 DNA reads TGTGCCAGCAGCTTAGGGCTAGCGGGAATCACAGATACGCAGTATTTT. Protein sequence: CASSLGLAGITDTQYF.

The rearrangement links TRBV4-2 to TRBJ2-3; D may be TRBD1 (6 bases). This CDR3 region has 13 residues. Germline loops: CDR1 LGHNA, CDR2 YNFKEQ. V lost 0 bases, J lost 12 bases, and 13 bases lay in between. DNA for the CDR3: TGTGCCAGCAGCCAAGACTCCGGGACAAATCAGTATTTT. Translated, it gives CASSQDSGTNQYF.

This clonotype came up many times. This chain joins TRBV2 and TRBJ2-7; 9 bases are a match to TRBD2. Germline V gene sequence: CDR1 SNHLY, CDR2 FYNNEI. The CDR3 loop spans 14 amino acids. The V gene end was trimmed by 5 bases and the J gene end by 6 bases; junction bases not matched to a gene: 8. The CDR3 DNA reads TGTGCCAGCAGTTCCGGGACTAGCTTACCCGAGCAGTACTTC. It yields the protein CASSSGTSLPEQYF.

In its sample, this clonotype was seen a few times. CDR3: CSVQGAWDGYTF. The CDR3 nucleotides are TGCAGCGTCCAGGGTGCCTGGGATGGCTACACCTTC. This chain connects TRBV29-1 to TRBJ1-2; D perhaps matches TRBD1 (5 bases). The CDR3 consists of 12 residues. V shed 6 bases and J shed 6 bases, with 14 bases lying between them. CDR1 and CDR2 (germline): SQVTM, ANQGSEA.

Of note for this clonotype: A junction boundary mismatches the germline segment, possibly from a read error. The chain employs TRBV5-1 and TRBJ1-1; unclear D gene. Germline V lookup: CDR1 SGHRS, CDR2 YFSETQ. The CDR3 is 14 residues long. This chain's CDR3 is CASSLDSLNTEAFF. Written as DNA, the CDR3 is TGCGCCAGCAGCTTGGACTCTCTGAATACTGAAGCTTTCTTT.

V and J are TRBV5-1 and TRBJ2-5, with D tentatively TRBD2 (5 bases). Trimming removed 3 bases from V and 0 bases from J, with 9 bases in between. Per germline, CDR1 SGHRS and CDR2 YFSETQ. This CDR3 region has 14 residues. The CDR3 coding sequence is TGCGCCAGCAGCTGGTCGGGATACCAAGAGACCCAGTACTTC. Translating gives CASSWSGYQETQYF. Complete variable domain (other parts from reference TRBV5-1 and TRBJ2-5): KAGVTQTPRYLIKTRGQQVTLSCSPISGHRSVSWYQQTPGQGLQFLFEYFSETQRNKGNFPGRFSGRQFSNSRSEMNVSTLELGDSALYLCASSWSGYQETQYFGPGTRLLVL.

This clonotype was seen repeatedly, ten times or more. This chain uses TRBV7-3 with TRBJ2-3; D is unclear. The CDR3 contains 13 residues. The germline gives CDR1 SGHTA, CDR2 FQGTGA. With 1 base removed from V and 9 bases from J, the gap between germline ends came to 11 bases. The chain's CDR3 is CASSLMSGNTQYF. The CDR3 nucleotides are TGTGCCAGCAGCTTAATGTCGGGTAACACGCAGTATTTT.

This clonotype was counted ten times or more. This rearrangement joins TRBV4-1 to TRBJ2-3; D gene uncertain. The germline V gene encodes CDR1 MGHRA and CDR2 YSYEKL. V lost 4 bases, J lost 1 base, and 12 bases lay in between. The CDR3 runs 15 residues. CDR3 DNA: TGCGCCAGCAGCCTCTCTAGTGGCCGCACAGATACGCAGTATTTT. It specifies CASSLSSGRTDTQYF.

This clonotype was counted at least ten times. The CDR3 protein is CSGYSLNTEAFF. The CDR3 DNA reads as TGCAGTGGTTATAGCCTGAACACTGAAGCTTTCTTT. V is TRBV20-1 and J is TRBJ1-1; D call uncertain. Per the germline V gene, CDR1 is DFQATT and CDR2 is SNEGSKA (reference sequence). The CDR3 runs 12 residues. V lost 7 bases and J 0 bases, leaving 9 bases between the germline ends.

This clonotype was seen many times. The chain joins TRBV12-3 or TRBV12-4 to TRBJ1-1; D unresolved. This CDR3 has 13 residues. Trimming removed 5 bases at V and 3 bases at J, with 10 bases between. The CDR3 DNA is TGTGCCAGCAGTAAGCGGCCGCACACTGAAGCTTTCTTT. Its protein is CASSKRPHTEAFF.

This clonotype showed up just a few times. The chain joins TRBV12-3 or TRBV12-4 to TRBJ2-2, with TRBD1 matching 7 bases. J was trimmed by 6 bases and V by 6 bases; bases with no gene match: 10. This CDR3 region has 15 residues. The CDR3: CASSLDQGVAGELFF. The DNA for the CDR3 is TGTGCCAGCAGCCTCGATCAGGGGGTCGCCGGGGAGCTGTTTTTT.

This clonotype was observed at least ten times. V gene TRBV18 combines with J gene TRBJ2-1; 7 bases are shared with TRBD2. This CDR3 comprises 14 residues. The germline V gene has CDR1 KGHSH and CDR2 LQKENI. The J segment lost 6 bases and the V segment lost 6 bases, leaving 8 bases of the junction unmatched. The CDR3 bases are TGTGCCAGCTCCCTCATGGGGACTACCAATGAGCAGTTCTTC. Protein: CASSLMGTTNEQFF. The variable domain in full, completed from reference TRBV18 and TRBJ2-1, reads NAGVMQNPRHLVRRRGQEARLRCSPMKGHSHVYWYRQLPEEGLKFMVYLQKENIIDESGMPKERFSAEFPKEGPSILRIQQVVRGDSAAYFCASSLMGTTNEQFFGPGTRLTVL.

This clonotype occurred a few times. V gene TRBV20-1 combines with J gene TRBJ2-3; D gene unclear. This CDR3 is built from 15 residues. CDR1 is DFQATT, CDR2 SNEGSKA, per germline (reference sequence). The V and J ends lost 0 bases and 6 bases respectively, with 16 bases between them. DNA of the CDR3: TGCAGTGCTAGAGATCGGAGACCAGCGACGGATACGCAGTATTTT. Its translation: CSARDRRPATDTQYF.